The TCR beta chain described here comes from a study of T cells in localized non-small cell lung cancer. TCRdb's table, derived via immunoSEQ multiplex PCR, lists solely in-frame clones and lacks some. Among approximately 19,000 clones, roughly 80% were seen once, and the ten largest hold more than 4%. Notes on the study in general: Uninvolved adjacent lung showed peak T cell clonality, exceeding tumor. The study detected a median around 57 of the top 100 tumor clones in adjacent lung. Greater T cell density in blood accompanied longer overall survival. Sequence data derive from only one tumor region, so heterogeneity remains possible.

Remarks on this clone: The antigen remains undetermined. The identical CDR3 is also encoded by other nucleotide sequences in the sample.

The CDR3 is 15 residues long. Germline V lookup: CDR1 SGDLS, CDR2 YYNGEE. Trimming left V 0 bases short and J 0 bases short, with 10 bases between. V usage is TRBV9 and J usage is TRBJ2-7, with D possibly being TRBD2 (6 bases). Sequencing used peripheral blood, obtained before any cancer treatment. The origin of this receptor is a man aged 35 to 69 with stage I lung adenocarcinoma. The CDR3 DNA reads TGTGCCAGCAGCGTAGAGGCGGGAAGCTCCTACGAGCAGTACTTC. Protein sequence: CASSVEAGSSYEQYF.